Here is one T cell receptor (beta chain) with its context. What it binds is unknown. Sequenced by immunoSEQ multiplex PCR; TCRdb stores in-frame clones only, minus some. The sample carries about 23,000 clones, over 50% recorded once. This entry is derived from a study of radiation and T cells in renal cell carcinoma. The CDR3 is 16 amino acids. The V gene's germline CDR1 is GTSNPN and CDR2 SVGIG (reference sequence). V lost 2 bases and J lost 8; bases outside the gene matches: 17. Treatment here: treatment-naive control, cytoreductive nephrectomy. Control samples are tumors resected by cytoreductive nephrectomy without prior radiation. Study results and caveats: Dominant CDR3 motifs occupied more repertoire in irradiated than control tumors. Tumor samples were small regions of around 0.91 g.

This receptor was obtained from a human donor with renal cell carcinoma. The V and J genes are TRBV30 and TRBJ1-2; TRBD1 aligns across 7 bases. The sample was tumor tissue, taken from a patient whose treatment was nephrectomy without radiotherapy. As DNA, the CDR3 is TGTGCCTGGAGTTCCATGACGACAGGGCGGGGGAAGGGCTACACCTTC. Protein product: CAWSSMTTGRGKGYTF.